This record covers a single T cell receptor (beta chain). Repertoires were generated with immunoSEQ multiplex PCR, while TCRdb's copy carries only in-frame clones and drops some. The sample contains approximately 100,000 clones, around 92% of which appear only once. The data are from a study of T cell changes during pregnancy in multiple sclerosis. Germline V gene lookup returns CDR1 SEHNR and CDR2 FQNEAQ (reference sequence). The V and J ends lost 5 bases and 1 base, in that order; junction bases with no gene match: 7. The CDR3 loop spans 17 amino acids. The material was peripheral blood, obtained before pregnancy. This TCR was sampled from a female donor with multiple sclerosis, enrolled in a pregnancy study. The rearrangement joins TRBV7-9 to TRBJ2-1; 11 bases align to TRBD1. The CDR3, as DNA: TGTGCCAGCAGCGCTCCCGGGACAGGGGGTTCCTACAATGAGCAGTTCTTC. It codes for CASSAPGTGGSYNEQFF.